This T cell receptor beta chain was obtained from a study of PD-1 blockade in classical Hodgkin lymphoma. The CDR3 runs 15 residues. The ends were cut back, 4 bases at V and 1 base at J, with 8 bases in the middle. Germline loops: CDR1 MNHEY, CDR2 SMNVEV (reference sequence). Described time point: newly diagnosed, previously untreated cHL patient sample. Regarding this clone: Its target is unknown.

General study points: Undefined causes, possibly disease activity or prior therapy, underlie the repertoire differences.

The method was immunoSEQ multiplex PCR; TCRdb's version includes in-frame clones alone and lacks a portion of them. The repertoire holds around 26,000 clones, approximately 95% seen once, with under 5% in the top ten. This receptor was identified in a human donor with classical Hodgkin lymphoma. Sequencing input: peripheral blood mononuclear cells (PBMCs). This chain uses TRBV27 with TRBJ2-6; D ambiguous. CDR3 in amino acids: CASSYGVSGANVLTF. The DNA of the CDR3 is TGTGCCAGCAGTTACGGAGTTTCTGGGGCCAACGTCCTGACTTTC.